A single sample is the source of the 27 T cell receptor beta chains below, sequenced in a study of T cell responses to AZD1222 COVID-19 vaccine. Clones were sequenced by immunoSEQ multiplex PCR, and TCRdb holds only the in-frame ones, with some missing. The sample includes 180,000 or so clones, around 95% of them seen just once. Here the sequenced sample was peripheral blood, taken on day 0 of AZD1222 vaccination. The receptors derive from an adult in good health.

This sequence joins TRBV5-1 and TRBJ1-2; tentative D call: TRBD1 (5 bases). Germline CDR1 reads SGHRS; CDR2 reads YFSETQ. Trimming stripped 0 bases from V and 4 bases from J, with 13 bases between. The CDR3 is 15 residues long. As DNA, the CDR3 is TGCGCCAGCAGCTTGGAGGCGGGGGGAAGCTATGGCTACACCTTC. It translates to CASSLEAGGSYGYTF.

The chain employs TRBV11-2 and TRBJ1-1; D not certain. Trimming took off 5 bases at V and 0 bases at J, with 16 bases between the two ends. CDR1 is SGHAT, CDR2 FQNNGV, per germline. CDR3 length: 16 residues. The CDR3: CASSQTGSGLNTEAFF. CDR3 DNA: TGTGCCAGCAGCCAGACGGGGTCCGGGCTGAACACTGAAGCTTTCTTT.

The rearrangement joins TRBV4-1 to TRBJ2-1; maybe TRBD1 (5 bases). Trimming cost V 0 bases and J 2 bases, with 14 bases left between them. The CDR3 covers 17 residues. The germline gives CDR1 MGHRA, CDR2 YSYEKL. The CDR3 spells CASSQEGKGKTYNEQFF. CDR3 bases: TGCGCCAGCAGCCAAGAGGGTAAGGGGAAGACCTACAATGAGCAGTTCTTC.

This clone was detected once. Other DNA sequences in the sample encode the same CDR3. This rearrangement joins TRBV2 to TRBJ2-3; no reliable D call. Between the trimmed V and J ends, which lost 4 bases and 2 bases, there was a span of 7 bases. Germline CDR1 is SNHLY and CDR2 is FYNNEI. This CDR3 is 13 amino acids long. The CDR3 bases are TGTGCCAGCAGTGCGGGCTACACAGATACGCAGTATTTT. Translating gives CASSAGYTDTQYF.

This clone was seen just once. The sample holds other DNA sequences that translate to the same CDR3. The CDR3 coding sequence is TGTGCCAGCAGTTTAGCCCCTTCCTACGAGCAGTACTTC. Translation: CASSLAPSYEQYF. The chain uses TRBV27 and TRBJ2-7; D gene unclear. Between the trimmed V and J ends, which lost 2 bases and 1 base, there was a span of 6 bases. The length of the CDR3 is 13 residues. The germline CDR1 and CDR2 sequences are MNHEY and SMNVEV (reference sequence).

The CDR3, as DNA: TGTGCCACCAGCAGAGGTGCCGTAGGGATCCTCCACTTT. Translated: CATSRGAVGILHF. This chain connects TRBV15 to TRBJ1-6; D remains unclear. The CDR3 runs to 13 residues. Germline CDR1 reads LNHNV; CDR2 reads YYDKDF (reference sequence). The ends were cut back, 1 base at V and 15 bases at J, with 13 bases in the middle.

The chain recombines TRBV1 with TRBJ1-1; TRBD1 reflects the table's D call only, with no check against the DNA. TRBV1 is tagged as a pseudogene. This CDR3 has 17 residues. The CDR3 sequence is CTSSLHDRGKVNTEAFF. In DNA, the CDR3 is TGCACCAGCAGCCTCCACGACAGGGGAAAGGTGAACACTGAAGCTTTCTTT.

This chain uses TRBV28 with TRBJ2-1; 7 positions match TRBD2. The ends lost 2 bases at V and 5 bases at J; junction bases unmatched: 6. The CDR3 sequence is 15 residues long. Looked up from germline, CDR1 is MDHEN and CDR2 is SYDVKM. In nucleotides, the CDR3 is TGTGCCAGCAGTTTAGTCGGGAGGTCAGACAATGAGCAGTTCTTC. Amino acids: CASSLVGRSDNEQFF.

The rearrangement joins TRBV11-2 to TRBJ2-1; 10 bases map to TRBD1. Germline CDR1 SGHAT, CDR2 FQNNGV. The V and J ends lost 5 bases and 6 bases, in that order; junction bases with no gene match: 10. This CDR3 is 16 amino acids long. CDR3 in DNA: TGTGCCAGCAGCACCCTGACAGGGGGCGAGGGCAATGAGCAGTTCTTC. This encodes CASSTLTGGEGNEQFF.

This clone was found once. This CDR3 is CASSQSRLPGYTF. CDR3 in DNA: TGTGCCAGCAGCCAGTCGAGGCTTCCAGGCTACACCTTC. The genes are TRBV4-2 and TRBJ1-2, with no clear D. Between the trimmed V and J ends, which lost 3 bases and 8 bases, there was a span of 13 bases. The CDR3 spans 13 residues. The germline V gene encodes CDR1 LGHNA and CDR2 YNFKEQ.

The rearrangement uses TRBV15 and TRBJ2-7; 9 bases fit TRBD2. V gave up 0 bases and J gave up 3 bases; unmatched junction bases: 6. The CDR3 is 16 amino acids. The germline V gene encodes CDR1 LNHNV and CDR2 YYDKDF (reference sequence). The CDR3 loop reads CATSREGAGGYYEQYF. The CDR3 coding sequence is TGTGCCACCAGCAGAGAAGGAGCGGGAGGCTACTACGAGCAGTACTTC.

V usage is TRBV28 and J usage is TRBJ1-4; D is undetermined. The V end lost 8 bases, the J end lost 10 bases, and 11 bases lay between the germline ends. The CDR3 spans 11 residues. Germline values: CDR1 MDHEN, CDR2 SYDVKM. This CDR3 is CASGLRGKLFF. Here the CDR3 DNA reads TGTGCCAGCGGCCTTCGTGGAAAACTGTTTTTT.

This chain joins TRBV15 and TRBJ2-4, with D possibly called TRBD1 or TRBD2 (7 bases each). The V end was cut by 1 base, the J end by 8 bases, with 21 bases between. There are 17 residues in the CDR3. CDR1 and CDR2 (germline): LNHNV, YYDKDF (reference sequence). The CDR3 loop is CATSRARRSAGGDIQYF. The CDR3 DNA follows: TGTGCCACCAGCAGAGCCCGCCGAAGCGCAGGGGGGGACATTCAGTACTTC.

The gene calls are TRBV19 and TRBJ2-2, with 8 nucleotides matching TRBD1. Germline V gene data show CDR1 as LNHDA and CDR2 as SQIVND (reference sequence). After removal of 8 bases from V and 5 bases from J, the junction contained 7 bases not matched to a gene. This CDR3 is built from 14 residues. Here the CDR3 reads CASRRGRVTGELFF. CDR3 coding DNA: TGTGCCAGTCGCAGGGGGCGGGTAACCGGGGAGCTGTTTTTT.

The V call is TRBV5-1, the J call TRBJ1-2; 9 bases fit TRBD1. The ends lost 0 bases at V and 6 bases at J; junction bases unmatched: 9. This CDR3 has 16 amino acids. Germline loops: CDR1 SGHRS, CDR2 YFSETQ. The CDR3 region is CASSLALPRTGDGYTF. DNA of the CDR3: TGCGCCAGCAGCTTGGCCCTCCCGAGGACAGGGGATGGCTACACCTTC.

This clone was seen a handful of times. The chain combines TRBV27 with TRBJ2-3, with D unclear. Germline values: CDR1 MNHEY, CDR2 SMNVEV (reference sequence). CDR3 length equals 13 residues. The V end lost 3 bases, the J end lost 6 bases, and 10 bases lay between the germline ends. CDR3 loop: CASSFSVVDTQYF. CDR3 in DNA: TGTGCCAGCAGTTTCTCGGTGGTGGATACGCAGTATTTT.

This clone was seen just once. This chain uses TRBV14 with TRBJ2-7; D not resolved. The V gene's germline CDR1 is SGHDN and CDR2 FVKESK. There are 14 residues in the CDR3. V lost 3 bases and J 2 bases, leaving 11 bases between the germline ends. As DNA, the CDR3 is TGTGCCAGCAGCCAGCCCGGGTCACCCTACGAGCAGTACTTC. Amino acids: CASSQPGSPYEQYF.

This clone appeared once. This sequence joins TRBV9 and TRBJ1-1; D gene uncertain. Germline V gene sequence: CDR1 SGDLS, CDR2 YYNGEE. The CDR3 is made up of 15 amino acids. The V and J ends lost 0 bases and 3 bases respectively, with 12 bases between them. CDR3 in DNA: TGTGCCAGCAGCGTAGGAGGAGCGCCCGACACTGAAGCTTTCTTT. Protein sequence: CASSVGGAPDTEAFF. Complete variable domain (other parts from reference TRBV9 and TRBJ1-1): DSGVTQTPKHLITATGQRVTLRCSPRSGDLSVYWYQQSLDQGLQFLIQYYNGEERAKGNILERFSAQQFPDLHSELNLSSLELGDSALYFCASSVGGAPDTEAFFGQGTRLTVV.

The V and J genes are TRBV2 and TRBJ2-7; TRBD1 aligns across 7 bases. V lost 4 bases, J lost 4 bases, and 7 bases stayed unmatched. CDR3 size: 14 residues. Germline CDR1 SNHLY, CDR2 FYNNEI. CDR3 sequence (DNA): TGTGCCAGCAGTGTTAGGCAGGGGGTTTACGAGCAGTACTTC. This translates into CASSVRQGVYEQYF.

CDR3 region: CASSQASAKNIQYF. DNA of the CDR3: TGTGCCAGCAGCCAGGCTTCAGCCAAAAACATTCAGTACTTC. The chain joins TRBV14 to TRBJ2-4, with D uncertain. V gave up 3 bases and J gave up 0 bases, with 6 bases separating them. The CDR3 has 14 residues. The germline CDR1 and CDR2 sequences are SGHDN and FVKESK.

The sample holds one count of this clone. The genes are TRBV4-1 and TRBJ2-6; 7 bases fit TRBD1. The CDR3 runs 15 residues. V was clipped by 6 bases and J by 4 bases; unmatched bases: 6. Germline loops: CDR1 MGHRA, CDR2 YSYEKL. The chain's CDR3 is CASRPGGRGANVLTF. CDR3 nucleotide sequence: TGCGCCAGCAGACCAGGGGGAAGAGGGGCCAACGTCCTGACTTTC.

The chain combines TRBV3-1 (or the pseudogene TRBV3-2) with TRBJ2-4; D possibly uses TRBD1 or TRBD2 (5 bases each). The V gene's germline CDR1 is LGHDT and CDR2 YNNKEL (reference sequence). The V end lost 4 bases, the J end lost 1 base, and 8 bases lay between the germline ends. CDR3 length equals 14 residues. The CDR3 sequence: CASSPWGAKNIQYF. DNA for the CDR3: TGTGCCAGCAGCCCTTGGGGGGCCAAAAACATTCAGTACTTC.

CDR3 DNA: TGCAGCGTGAGAACCGGGTCACCCGGCGGCACCATATATTTT. It encodes CSVRTGSPGGTIYF. The chain couples TRBV29-1 to TRBJ1-3, with D hard to call. Looked up from germline, CDR1 is SQVTM and CDR2 is ANQGSEA. The CDR3 has 14 amino acids. Trimming pared 6 bases from V and 9 bases from J, leaving 21 bases between.

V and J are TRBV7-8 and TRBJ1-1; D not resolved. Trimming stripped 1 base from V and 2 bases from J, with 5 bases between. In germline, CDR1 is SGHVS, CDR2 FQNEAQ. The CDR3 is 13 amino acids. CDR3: CASSLGINTEAFF. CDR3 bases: TGTGCCAGCAGCTTAGGGATTAACACTGAAGCTTTCTTT.

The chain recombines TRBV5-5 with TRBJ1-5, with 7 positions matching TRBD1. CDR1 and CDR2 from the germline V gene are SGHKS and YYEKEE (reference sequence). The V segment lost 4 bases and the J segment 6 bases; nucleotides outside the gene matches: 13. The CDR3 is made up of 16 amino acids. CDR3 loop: CASSRGQPTILQPQHF. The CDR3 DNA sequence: TGTGCCAGCAGCCGGGGACAGCCGACAATACTTCAGCCCCAGCATTTT.

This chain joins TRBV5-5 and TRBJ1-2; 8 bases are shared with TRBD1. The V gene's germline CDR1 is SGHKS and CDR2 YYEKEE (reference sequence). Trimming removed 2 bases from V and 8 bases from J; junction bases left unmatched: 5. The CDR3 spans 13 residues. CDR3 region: CASSFRQGTGYTF. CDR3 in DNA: TGTGCCAGCAGCTTCCGACAGGGGACGGGCTACACCTTC.

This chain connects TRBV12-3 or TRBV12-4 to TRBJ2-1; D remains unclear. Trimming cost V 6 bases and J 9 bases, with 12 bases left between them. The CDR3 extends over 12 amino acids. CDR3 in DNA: TGTGCCAGCAGCTCTTTACAATTTGAGCAGTTCTTC. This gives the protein CASSSLQFEQFF.